These T cell receptor beta chains were read from a single sample in a study of blood T cells in healthy people across ages. A single record per CDR3 protein comes from TCRdb applying MiXCR to the 5' RACE reads. Seen here are about 680,000 distinct CDR3 sequences, about half observed once, and the top ten hold around a third. Sequenced sample: blood. The receptor source for this set is a woman in her fifties or sixties in good health. Both conserved end residues are part of each CDR3. Fields, in order: CDR3 DNA, CDR3 protein, D gene, clone size, CDR3 length, J gene, V gene. D genes are given only for firm matches. Size tells how often a clone was seen (once, few, many) or the class of an expanded clone, and some rows leave it out.

DNA: TGCGCCAGCAGCCCCACCCCCGGACCCCTATCCGAGCAGTACTTC
CDR3: CASSPTPGPLSEQYF
D: NA
size: few
length: 15
J: TRBJ2-7
V: TRBV5-1

DNA: TGTGCCAGCAGTACCAGCGGGAATCGGAATGAGCAGTTCTTC
CDR3: CASSTSGNRNEQFF
D: TRBD2
size: few
length: 14
J: TRBJ2-1
V: TRBV11-1

DNA: TGCGCCAGCAGCGCCGACAGAGCCTACGAGCAGTACTTC
CDR3: CASSADRAYEQYF
D: NA
size: NA
length: 13
J: TRBJ2-7
V: TRBV5-1

DNA: TGCAGCGTACGTCCGGGATCTAACTATGGCTACACCTTC
CDR3: CSVRPGSNYGYTF
D: NA
size: few
length: 13
J: TRBJ1-2
V: TRBV29-1

DNA: TGTGCCAGCAGTTTAGGACGCACTACCTACAATGAGCAGTACTTC
CDR3: CASSLGRTTYNEQYF
D: NA
size: NA
length: 15
J: TRBJ2-7
V: TRBV28

DNA: TGTGCCAGCACCACCGCCTTGCGAACAGATACGCAGTATTTT
CDR3: CASTTALRTDTQYF
D: NA
size: many
length: 14
J: TRBJ2-3
V: TRBV2

DNA: TGCGCCAGCAGCTTCGCAAACTACGAGCAGTACTTC
CDR3: CASSFANYEQYF
D: NA
size: NA
length: 12
J: TRBJ2-7
V: TRBV5-1

DNA: TGTGCCAGCAGCTCAGGTCCCAAAGATACGCAGTATTTT
CDR3: CASSSGPKDTQYF
D: NA
size: NA
length: 13
J: TRBJ2-3
V: TRBV7-3

DNA: TGCAGTGCTAGAAAAGGCGGGGGGTCCACAACCGAGCAGTTCTTC
CDR3: CSARKGGGSTTEQFF
D: TRBD2
size: NA
length: 15
J: TRBJ2-1
V: TRBV20-1

DNA: TGTGCCGGCAGCTCGGGACAGGGGGGCATTCAGTACTTC
CDR3: CAGSSGQGGIQYF
D: TRBD1
size: NA
length: 13
J: TRBJ2-4
V: TRBV11-2

DNA: TGTGCCAGCAGTTTCGGCGAGAAACAGGGACGGGCTAATGAAAAACTGTTTTTT
CDR3: CASSFGEKQGRANEKLFF
D: NA
size: few
length: 18
J: TRBJ1-4
V: TRBV27

DNA: TGTGCCATCAAAGGGACTACCCAAGAGACCCAGTACTTC
CDR3: CAIKGTTQETQYF
D: TRBD2
size: few
length: 13
J: TRBJ2-5
V: TRBV10-3